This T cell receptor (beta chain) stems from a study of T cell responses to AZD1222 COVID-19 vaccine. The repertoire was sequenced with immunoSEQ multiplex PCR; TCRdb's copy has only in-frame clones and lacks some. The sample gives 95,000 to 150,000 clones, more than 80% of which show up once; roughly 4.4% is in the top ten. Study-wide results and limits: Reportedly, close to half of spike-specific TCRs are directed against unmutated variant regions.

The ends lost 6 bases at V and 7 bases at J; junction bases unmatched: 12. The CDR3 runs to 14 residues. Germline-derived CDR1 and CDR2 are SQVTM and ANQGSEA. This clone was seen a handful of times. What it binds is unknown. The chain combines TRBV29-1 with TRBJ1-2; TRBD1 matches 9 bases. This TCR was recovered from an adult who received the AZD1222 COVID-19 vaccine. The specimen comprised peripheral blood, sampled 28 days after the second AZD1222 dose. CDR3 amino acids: CSVAGDRAFGGYTF. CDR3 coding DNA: TGCAGCGTAGCTGGGGACAGGGCATTCGGTGGCTACACCTTC.